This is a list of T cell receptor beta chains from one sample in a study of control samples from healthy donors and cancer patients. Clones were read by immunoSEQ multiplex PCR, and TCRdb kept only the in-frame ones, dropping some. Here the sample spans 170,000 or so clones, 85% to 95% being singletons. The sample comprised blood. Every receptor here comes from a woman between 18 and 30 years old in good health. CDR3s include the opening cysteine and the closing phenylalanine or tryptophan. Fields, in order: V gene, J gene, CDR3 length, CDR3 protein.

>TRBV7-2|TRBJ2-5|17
CASSLVSRVGSQETQYF
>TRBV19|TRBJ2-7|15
CASSPSMSSLSEQYF
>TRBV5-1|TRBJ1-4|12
CASSLNNEKLFF
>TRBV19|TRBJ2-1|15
CASSKGRVPVNEQFF
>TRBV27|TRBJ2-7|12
CASSPLGYEQYF
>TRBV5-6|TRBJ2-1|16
CASSFDPRLTYNEQFF
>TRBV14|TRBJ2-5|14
CASSYRDIKETQYF
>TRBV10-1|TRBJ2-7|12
CASSESSYEQYF
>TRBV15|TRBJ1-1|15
CATSRSETANTEAFF
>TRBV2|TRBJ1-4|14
CASSGQATNEKLFF
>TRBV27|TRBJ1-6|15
CASGTVHLNNSPLHF
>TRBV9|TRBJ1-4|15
CASSVEAGADEKLFF
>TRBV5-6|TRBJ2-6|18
CASSLEGGSSSGANVLTF